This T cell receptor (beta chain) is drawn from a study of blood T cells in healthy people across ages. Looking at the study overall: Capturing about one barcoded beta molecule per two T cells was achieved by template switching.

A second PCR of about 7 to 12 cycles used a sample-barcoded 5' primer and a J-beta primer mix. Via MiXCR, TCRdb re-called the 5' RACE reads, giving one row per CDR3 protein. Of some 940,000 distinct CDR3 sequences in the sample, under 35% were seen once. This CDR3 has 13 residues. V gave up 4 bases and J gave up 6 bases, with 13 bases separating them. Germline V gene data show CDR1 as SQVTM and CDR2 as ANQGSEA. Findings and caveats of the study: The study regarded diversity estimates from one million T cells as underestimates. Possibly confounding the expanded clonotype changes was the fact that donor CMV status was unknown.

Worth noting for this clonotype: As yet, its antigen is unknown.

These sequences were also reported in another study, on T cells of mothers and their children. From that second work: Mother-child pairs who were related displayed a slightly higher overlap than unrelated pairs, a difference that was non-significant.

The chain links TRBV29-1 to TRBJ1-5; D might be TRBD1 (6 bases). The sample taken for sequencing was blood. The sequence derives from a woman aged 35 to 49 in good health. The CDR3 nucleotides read TGCAGCGTTGTTCAGGGGATGGGTCAGCCCCAGCATTTT. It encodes CSVVQGMGQPQHF.